A single T cell receptor (beta chain) is shown here with its context. No antigen is known for it. The data belong to a study of T cell responses to AZD1222 COVID-19 vaccine. Study-wide context: The analysis combined second doses at about 4 or about 12 weeks.

Study-level findings and limits: Spike was spanned by vaccine-associated CD4 TCRs, with dominance at 160-218 and 743-854. Baseline antibody screening turned up just a handful of seropositive AZD1222 recipients. Reportedly, close to half of spike-specific TCRs are directed against unmutated variant regions.

Repertoires were generated with immunoSEQ multiplex PCR, while TCRdb's copy carries only in-frame clones and drops some. Here the sample spans about 180,000 clones, 90% being singletons. The sample consisted of peripheral blood, taken on day 0 of AZD1222 vaccination. The clonotype was recovered from an adult in good health.

This chain's CDR3 is CAISGDRAGYTF. The CDR3 DNA reads TGTGCCATCAGTGGCGACAGGGCTGGCTACACCTTC. The chain recombines TRBV10-3 with TRBJ1-2; 7 nucleotides align to TRBD1. Germline V gene data show CDR1 as ENHRY and CDR2 as SYGVKD. The CDR3 is 12 residues long. The V segment lost 4 bases and the J segment 7 bases; nucleotides outside the gene matches: 3.